This T cell receptor (beta chain) was sequenced during a study of T-cell memory formation after mild COVID-19. The wider study: For the most part, TCR clusters were specific to one donor.

TCRdb re-called the 5' RACE reads with MiXCR, one entry per CDR3 protein. The table lists around 370,000 distinct CDR3 sequences, 20% to 25% of them singletons. Trimming took 2 bases from V and 0 from J, leaving 8 bases between them. The CDR3 consists of 14 residues. Germline V CDR1 and CDR2: SGHTA, FQGNSA. This clonotype has a count of ten or more. The antigen remains unidentified. Study-level findings and limits: CD4/CD8 balance characterized clones contracting day 15 to 85, and CD4+ skew characterized later expanders.

Sequenced material: PBMCs or a T cell subset sorted from them (not recorded which). The rearrangement uses TRBV7-2 and TRBJ2-7; no firm D call. The sequence was obtained from an adult woman who had mild COVID-19 (a few samples of this study predate the infection). Cell type and time point are not known. CDR3 nucleotide sequence: TGTGCCAGCAGCTTACTTCACTCCTCCTACGAGCAGTACTTC. Its translation: CASSLLHSSYEQYF.